A selection of T cell receptor beta chains follows, all from one sample in a study of Tregs in tolerant kidney transplant recipients. Produced via immunoSEQ multiplex PCR; TCRdb's table is partial and in-frame only. Of approximately 93,000 clones in the sample, approximately 93% were seen once. The sequences come from CD4+ T cells from blood, collected before the transplant. The source is a human donor who received a combined kidney and bone marrow transplant. Each CDR3 is given with its conserved first and last residue. D genes are given only for firm matches. The size field is filled for only some rows; it gives once, few, many or a size class.

J gene: TRBJ1-5
clone size: NA
D gene: TRBD1
V gene: TRBV27
CDR3 protein: CASSDRVKGMVNQPQHF
CDR3 DNA: TGTGCCAGCAGCGACAGGGTTAAGGGTATGGTCAATCAGCCCCAGCATTTT

J gene: TRBJ1-3
clone size: NA
D gene: NA
V gene: TRBV9
CDR3 protein: CASSVDGHRRGNTIYF
CDR3 DNA: TGTGCCAGCAGCGTAGACGGTCACAGACGTGGAAACACCATATATTTT

J gene: TRBJ1-1
clone size: NA
D gene: NA
V gene: TRBV10-3
CDR3 protein: CAISDGSEAFF
CDR3 DNA: TGTGCCATCAGTGATGGTAGTGAAGCTTTCTTT

J gene: TRBJ1-5
clone size: NA
D gene: TRBD1
V gene: TRBV6-1
CDR3 protein: CASSRTGGFQPQHF
CDR3 DNA: TGTGCCAGCAGCAGGACAGGGGGCTTTCAGCCCCAGCATTTT

J gene: TRBJ1-2
clone size: NA
D gene: NA
V gene: TRBV7-3
CDR3 protein: CASSLGPGENYGYTF
CDR3 DNA: TGTGCCAGCAGCTTAGGACCAGGGGAGAACTATGGCTACACCTTC

J gene: TRBJ2-7
clone size: NA
D gene: TRBD1
V gene: TRBV5-8
CDR3 protein: CASSLSLGQTYEQYF
CDR3 DNA: TGTGCCAGCAGCTTGTCATTGGGACAGACCTACGAGCAGTACTTC

J gene: TRBJ1-3
clone size: few
D gene: NA
V gene: TRBV11-3
CDR3 protein: CASSLELADSGNTIYF
CDR3 DNA: TGTGCCAGCAGCTTAGAATTGGCAGACTCTGGAAACACCATATATTTT

J gene: TRBJ1-1
clone size: NA
D gene: TRBD1
V gene: TRBV19
CDR3 protein: CASSMGQGNTEAFF
CDR3 DNA: TGTGCCAGTAGTATGGGACAGGGGAACACTGAAGCTTTCTTT

J gene: TRBJ2-7
clone size: NA
D gene: NA
V gene: TRBV7-2
CDR3 protein: CASRYSRGTGYEQYF
CDR3 DNA: TGTGCCAGCAGATACTCCCGCGGGACCGGCTACGAGCAGTACTTC

J gene: TRBJ2-7
clone size: NA
D gene: TRBD2
V gene: TRBV27
CDR3 protein: CASSSGGYEQYF
CDR3 DNA: TGTGCCAGCAGTTCCGGGGGGTACGAGCAGTACTTC

J gene: TRBJ2-3
clone size: NA
D gene: TRBD2
V gene: TRBV4-1
CDR3 protein: CASSQEVAGGSDTQYF
CDR3 DNA: TGCGCCAGCAGCCAAGAGGTAGCGGGGGGATCAGATACGCAGTATTTT

J gene: TRBJ2-5
clone size: NA
D gene: TRBD1
V gene: TRBV9
CDR3 protein: CASSSSGGAETQYF
CDR3 DNA: TGTGCCAGCAGCTCTTCAGGGGGCGCAGAGACCCAGTACTTC

J gene: TRBJ1-5
clone size: NA
D gene: NA
V gene: TRBV7-2
CDR3 protein: CASSRAQGSNQPQHF
CDR3 DNA: TGTGCCAGCAGCCGGGCGCAGGGGTCAAATCAGCCCCAGCATTTT

J gene: TRBJ1-1
clone size: NA
D gene: NA
V gene: TRBV6-6
CDR3 protein: CASSARQTGMNTEAFF
CDR3 DNA: TGTGCCAGCAGTGCTAGGCAGACGGGGATGAACACTGAAGCTTTCTTT

J gene: TRBJ2-7
clone size: NA
D gene: TRBD2
V gene: TRBV7-2
CDR3 protein: CASSLEGTSSYEQYF
CDR3 DNA: TGTGCCAGCAGCCTAGAGGGGACTAGCTCCTACGAGCAGTACTTC

J gene: TRBJ2-5
clone size: NA
D gene: NA
V gene: TRBV6-5
CDR3 protein: CASRVDWNQETQYF
CDR3 DNA: TGTGCCAGCAGGGTAGACTGGAACCAAGAGACCCAGTACTTC

J gene: TRBJ2-3
clone size: once
D gene: NA
V gene: TRBV21-1
CDR3 protein: CASSKVRGTGVTDTQYF
CDR3 DNA: TGTGCCAGCAGCAAAGTGAGAGGGACAGGGGTTACAGATACGCAGTATTTT

J gene: TRBJ1-1
clone size: NA
D gene: TRBD1
V gene: TRBV28
CDR3 protein: CASSEPGTEKAFF
CDR3 DNA: TGTGCCAGCAGTGAGCCCGGGACAGAGAAAGCTTTCTTT

J gene: TRBJ2-7
clone size: NA
D gene: TRBD2
V gene: TRBV11-1
CDR3 protein: CASSARLAGPYEQYF
CDR3 DNA: TGTGCCAGCAGCGCTCGACTAGCGGGACCCTACGAGCAGTACTTC

J gene: TRBJ2-3
clone size: NA
D gene: TRBD1
V gene: TRBV19
CDR3 protein: CASSMSRDRGDTQYF
CDR3 DNA: TGTGCCAGTAGTATGTCACGGGACAGGGGAGATACGCAGTATTTT

J gene: TRBJ2-7
clone size: NA
D gene: TRBD2
V gene: TRBV18
CDR3 protein: CASSPTSARIYEQYF
CDR3 DNA: TGTGCCAGCTCACCGACTAGCGCGAGGATCTACGAGCAGTACTTC

J gene: TRBJ2-1
clone size: once
D gene: TRBD2
V gene: TRBV19
CDR3 protein: CASSGRDYLYNEQFF
CDR3 DNA: TGTGCCAGTAGTGGGCGGGACTACCTCTACAATGAGCAGTTCTTC

J gene: TRBJ2-7
clone size: NA
D gene: NA
V gene: TRBV5-1
CDR3 protein: CASSSRATGREQYF
CDR3 DNA: TGCGCCAGCAGCTCCCGAGCCACAGGGCGTGAGCAGTACTTC

J gene: TRBJ1-1
clone size: NA
D gene: NA
V gene: TRBV29-1
CDR3 protein: CSANKGTEAFF
CDR3 DNA: TGCAGCGCCAACAAGGGGACTGAAGCTTTCTTT

J gene: TRBJ2-4
clone size: NA
D gene: TRBD1
V gene: TRBV4-3
CDR3 protein: CASSQDIRQGAIQYF
CDR3 DNA: TGCGCCAGCAGCCAAGATATACGGCAGGGGGCCATTCAGTACTTC

J gene: TRBJ2-2
clone size: few
D gene: NA
V gene: TRBV10-3
CDR3 protein: CAISESTGRTGELFF
CDR3 DNA: TGTGCCATCAGTGAGTCGACAGGGAGGACCGGGGAGCTGTTTTTT

J gene: TRBJ1-3
clone size: once
D gene: TRBD1
V gene: TRBV5-1
CDR3 protein: CASSLGTGSGNTIYF
CDR3 DNA: TGCGCCAGCAGCTTGGGGACAGGGTCTGGAAACACCATATATTTT

J gene: TRBJ2-5
clone size: NA
D gene: NA
V gene: TRBV11-1
CDR3 protein: CASSIQRETQYF
CDR3 DNA: TGTGCCAGCAGCATTCAGAGGGAGACCCAGTACTTC

J gene: TRBJ1-5
clone size: NA
D gene: NA
V gene: TRBV19
CDR3 protein: CASSRGQQPQHF
CDR3 DNA: TGTGCCAGTAGCCGGGGTCAACAGCCCCAGCATTTT

J gene: TRBJ2-7
clone size: NA
D gene: NA
V gene: TRBV7-2
CDR3 protein: CASSYRWLASPTYEQYF
CDR3 DNA: TGTGCCAGCAGCTACAGGTGGCTAGCGAGTCCCACCTACGAGCAGTACTTC

J gene: TRBJ2-3
clone size: NA
D gene: NA
V gene: TRBV7-2
CDR3 protein: CASSSSDAGEAQYF
CDR3 DNA: TGTGCCAGCAGCTCCTCCGACGCAGGGGAAGCGCAGTATTTT

J gene: TRBJ1-1
clone size: once
D gene: NA
V gene: TRBV27
CDR3 protein: CASSFPGTPEAFF
CDR3 DNA: TGTGCCAGCAGTTTTCCAGGTACTCCTGAAGCTTTCTTT

J gene: TRBJ1-2
clone size: NA
D gene: NA
V gene: TRBV28
CDR3 protein: CASRVQGSGGSHGYTF
CDR3 DNA: TGTGCCAGCAGAGTACAGGGTTCCGGCGGATCGCATGGCTACACCTTC

J gene: TRBJ2-7
clone size: NA
D gene: TRBD2
V gene: TRBV15
CDR3 protein: CATSLLGGGTYEQYF
CDR3 DNA: TGTGCCACCAGCCTGCTTGGGGGAGGGACCTACGAGCAGTACTTC

J gene: TRBJ1-1
clone size: NA
D gene: TRBD1
V gene: TRBV27
CDR3 protein: CASSRTGIYTEAFF
CDR3 DNA: TGTGCCAGCAGTAGGACAGGGATATACACTGAAGCTTTCTTT

J gene: TRBJ2-1
clone size: once
D gene: NA
V gene: TRBV30
CDR3 protein: CAWSLGQARFF
CDR3 DNA: TGTGCCTGGAGTCTGGGTCAGGCCCGATTCTTC

J gene: TRBJ2-7
clone size: NA
D gene: NA
V gene: TRBV30
CDR3 protein: CAWSGQLSSYEQYF
CDR3 DNA: TGTGCCTGGAGTGGACAGTTGAGCTCCTACGAGCAGTACTTC

J gene: TRBJ1-2
clone size: NA
D gene: TRBD1
V gene: TRBV19
CDR3 protein: CASSLQGPGYGYTF
CDR3 DNA: TGTGCCAGTAGCTTACAGGGGCCGGGCTATGGCTACACCTTC

J gene: TRBJ2-3
clone size: NA
D gene: NA
V gene: TRBV7-2
CDR3 protein: CASSLASSTDTQYF
CDR3 DNA: TGTGCCAGCAGCTTGGCCTCGAGCACAGATACGCAGTATTTT

J gene: TRBJ2-7
clone size: NA
D gene: TRBD1
V gene: TRBV19
CDR3 protein: CASRDRPNSYEQYF
CDR3 DNA: TGTGCCAGTAGGGACAGGCCTAACTCCTACGAGCAGTACTTC

J gene: TRBJ2-1
clone size: NA
D gene: TRBD2
V gene: TRBV11-2
CDR3 protein: CASSLRLAGPSSYNEQFF
CDR3 DNA: TGTGCCAGCAGCTTAAGACTAGCGGGACCGAGCTCCTACAATGAGCAGTTCTTC

J gene: TRBJ2-3
clone size: NA
D gene: NA
V gene: TRBV11-3
CDR3 protein: CASTRFAFTDTQYF
CDR3 DNA: TGTGCCAGCACTCGGTTCGCCTTCACAGATACGCAGTATTTT

J gene: TRBJ2-7
clone size: NA
D gene: TRBD1
V gene: TRBV4-3
CDR3 protein: CASSQVAQGAYEQYF
CDR3 DNA: TGCGCCAGCAGCCAAGTTGCACAGGGGGCCTACGAGCAGTACTTC

J gene: TRBJ1-6
clone size: NA
D gene: NA
V gene: TRBV30
CDR3 protein: CAWGGPNSPLHF
CDR3 DNA: TGTGCCTGGGGGGGCCCCAATTCACCCCTCCACTTT

J gene: TRBJ2-7
clone size: NA
D gene: NA
V gene: TRBV5-6
CDR3 protein: CASTDLDTYEQYF
CDR3 DNA: TGTGCCAGCACCGATTTAGACACCTACGAGCAGTACTTC

J gene: TRBJ2-1
clone size: NA
D gene: NA
V gene: TRBV7-8
CDR3 protein: CASTDRGSSYNEQFF
CDR3 DNA: TGTGCCAGCACCGACCGTGGGAGCTCCTACAATGAGCAGTTCTTC

J gene: TRBJ2-3
clone size: NA
D gene: TRBD2
V gene: TRBV5-1
CDR3 protein: CASSSGASGDLGTQYF
CDR3 DNA: TGCGCCAGCAGTTCCGGGGCTAGCGGGGACCTAGGTACGCAGTATTTT

J gene: TRBJ1-2
clone size: NA
D gene: TRBD1
V gene: TRBV29-1
CDR3 protein: CSPGTGRGYGYTF
CDR3 DNA: TGCAGCCCCGGGACAGGGCGCGGATATGGCTACACCTTC

J gene: TRBJ1-2
clone size: NA
D gene: TRBD1
V gene: TRBV5-1
CDR3 protein: CASSWGGQGNNYGYTF
CDR3 DNA: TGCGCCAGCAGCTGGGGGGGACAGGGGAATAACTATGGCTACACCTTC

J gene: TRBJ1-1
clone size: NA
D gene: TRBD1
V gene: TRBV5-6
CDR3 protein: CASSLGTGEAFF
CDR3 DNA: TGTGCCAGCAGCTTGGGGACAGGTGAAGCTTTCTTT

J gene: TRBJ2-5
clone size: NA
D gene: TRBD2
V gene: TRBV10-3
CDR3 protein: CAISEGVSGAGQETQYF
CDR3 DNA: TGTGCCATCAGTGAAGGTGTGAGCGGGGCGGGCCAAGAGACCCAGTACTTC

J gene: TRBJ1-4
clone size: once
D gene: TRBD1
V gene: TRBV6-5
CDR3 protein: CASRLQGAGEKLFF
CDR3 DNA: TGTGCCAGCAGATTACAGGGGGCTGGTGAAAAACTGTTTTTT

J gene: TRBJ1-2
clone size: NA
D gene: TRBD1
V gene: TRBV29-1
CDR3 protein: CSGGQGTRHGYTF
CDR3 DNA: TGCAGCGGTGGACAGGGTACCCGTCATGGCTACACCTTC